A single sample is the source of the 27 T cell receptor beta chains below, sequenced in a study of early stage breast cancer tumors. TCRdb's copy holds only in-frame clones and misses some; the assay was immunoSEQ multiplex PCR. The sample comprises a few thousand clones, 55% to 70% of which are singletons, and roughly a sixth rests with the top ten. The sequencing sample was made of breast tumor tissue. The receptor set was obtained from a person aged 35 to 50 with breast cancer.

This clone qualifies as medium-sized. The DNA of the CDR3 is TGTGCCAGCAGCTTAGAACTATCTGGGGGAAAACTGTTTTTT. It is translated as CASSLELSGGKLFF. The rearrangement links TRBV11-2 to TRBJ1-4, with a possible D match to TRBD1 (5 bases). This CDR3 has 14 residues. V was shortened by 0 bases and J by 10 bases, with 12 bases between the two germline ends. Germline-derived CDR1 and CDR2 are SGHAT and FQNNGV. Combining the CDR3 with reference TRBV11-2 and TRBJ1-4 gives the whole variable domain EAGVAQSPRYKIIEKRQSVAFWCNPISGHATLYWYQQILGQGPKLLIQFQNNGVVDDSQLPKDRFSAERLKGVDSTLKIQPAKLEDSAVYLCASSLELSGGKLFFGSGTQLSVL.

The genes are TRBV29-1 and TRBJ2-7; D possibly corresponds to TRBD2 (5 bases). The germline gives CDR1 SQVTM, CDR2 ANQGSEA. V was pared by 5 bases and J by 4 bases, with 15 bases between. CDR3 length: 13 amino acids. The CDR3 reads CSVSGLIKYEQYF. CDR3 bases: TGCAGCGTTTCGGGATTAATCAAATACGAGCAGTACTTC.

The chain links TRBV5-5 to TRBJ1-2, with TRBD1 matching 8 bases. This CDR3 is built from 12 residues. Per the germline V gene, CDR1 is SGHKS and CDR2 is YYEKEE (reference sequence). V lost 7 bases to trimming and J lost 7 bases; unmatched junction nucleotides: 6. CDR3 sequence reads: CASGQGAVGYTF. In DNA, the CDR3 is TGTGCCAGCGGCCAGGGGGCTGTTGGCTACACCTTC.

The chain combines TRBV5-5 with TRBJ2-7; 7 positions match TRBD1. CDR3 length equals 12 residues. Germline values: CDR1 SGHKS, CDR2 YYEKEE (reference sequence). V lost 5 bases, J lost 6 bases, and 5 bases stayed unmatched. The CDR3 protein is CASSMTGLEQYF. The CDR3 DNA follows: TGTGCCAGCAGTATGACAGGGCTCGAGCAGTACTTC.

V usage is TRBV7-6 and J usage is TRBJ1-4, with D perhaps TRBD1 (5 bases). Trimming left V 5 bases short and J 7 bases short, with 17 bases between. The germline CDR1 and CDR2 sequences are SGHVS and FNYEAQ. The CDR3 runs 15 residues. CDR3 sequence reads: CASSATDLLGEKLFF. The CDR3 region has the DNA TGTGCCAGCAGCGCGACAGACCTCTTGGGTGAAAAACTGTTTTTT.

The genes are TRBV11-2 and TRBJ2-7; TRBD2 agrees at 9 bases. Trimming cost V 5 bases and J 3 bases; bases outside gene matches: 8. The length of the CDR3 is 15 residues. Per germline, CDR1 SGHAT and CDR2 FQNNGV. In DNA form, the CDR3 reads TGTGCCAGCAGCATTACCGGGACTAGCCGCTACGAGCAGTACTTC. Protein: CASSITGTSRYEQYF.

Relative to its sample, this clone is large. The chain couples TRBV10-3 to TRBJ1-1, with 9 nucleotides matching TRBD1. This CDR3 is built from 17 residues. Unmatched junction bases numbered 10, after V lost 1 base and J lost 4 bases. CDR1 and CDR2 (germline): ENHRY, SYGVKD. CDR3 sequence reads: CAISEFTTGGRSTEAFF. For the CDR3, the DNA is TGTGCCATCAGTGAGTTTACTACAGGGGGCAGGAGCACTGAAGCTTTCTTT.

The chain couples TRBV2 to TRBJ2-1; the D gene is possibly TRBD2 (6 bases). V lost 4 bases and J lost 10, with 17 bases in between. CDR1 is SNHLY and CDR2 is FYNNEI in the germline V gene. There are 14 residues in the CDR3. The CDR3 here is CASSAWDSGREQFF. CDR3 DNA: TGTGCCAGCAGTGCCTGGGACTCGGGCCGGGAGCAGTTCTTC.

The chain recombines TRBV5-1 with TRBJ1-2; D possibly corresponds to TRBD1 (5 bases). The germline CDR1 and CDR2 sequences are SGHRS and YFSETQ. The germline V and J ends were trimmed by 1 base and 3 bases, with 19 bases remaining between them. The CDR3 contains 17 residues. The CDR3 spells CASSLSGRSGDYYGYTF. CDR3 DNA: TGCGCCAGCAGCTTGTCAGGGAGAAGTGGGGACTACTATGGCTACACCTTC.

The chain links TRBV19 to TRBJ2-1, with D perhaps matching TRBD1 (6 bases). CDR1 LNHDA and CDR2 SQIVND come from the germline V gene (reference sequence). The CDR3 contains 14 residues. Trimming took off 4 bases at V and 5 bases at J, with 12 bases between the two ends. Here the CDR3 reads CASSTGRDNNEQFF. The DNA of the CDR3 is TGTGCCAGTAGTACCGGCCGGGACAACAATGAGCAGTTCTTC.

The J gene is TRBJ2-2, the V gene TRBV19; D is possibly TRBD1 or TRBD2 (6 bases each). Germline assignment: CDR1 LNHDA and CDR2 SQIVND (reference sequence). The CDR3 runs 16 residues. V was cut by 6 bases and J by 0 bases, with 14 bases left in between. CDR3 in DNA: TGTGCCAGTAGACCAGGGGACTCACCGAACACCGGGGAGCTGTTTTTT. Protein: CASRPGDSPNTGELFF.

The chain couples TRBV10-3 to TRBJ2-1; the D gene is possibly TRBD2 (5 bases). Germline lookup yields CDR1 ENHRY and CDR2 SYGVKD. Trimming shortened V by 0 bases and J by 5 bases, and 17 bases separated the two germline ends. The CDR3 contains 17 residues. CDR3 sequence (DNA): TGTGCCATCAGTGAGTCGACCGGGCTAGCCGCCAACAATGAGCAGTTCTTC. This translates into CAISESTGLAANNEQFF.

This clone was observed a handful of times. This rearrangement joins TRBV2 to TRBJ2-6; 7 bases agree with TRBD2. V dropped 7 bases and J dropped 4; count of bases not matched to a gene: 10. CDR3 length equals 16 residues. Germline CDR1 SNHLY, CDR2 FYNNEI. CDR3 sequence: CASIPRGGDGANVLTF. As DNA, the CDR3 is TGTGCCAGCATCCCGAGGGGAGGGGACGGGGCCAACGTCCTGACTTTC. Together with reference TRBV2 and TRBJ2-6, the CDR3 gives the full variable domain: EPEVTQTPSHQVTQMGQEVILRCVPISNHLYFYWYRQILGQKVEFLVSFYNNEISEKSEIFDDQFSVERPDGSNFTLKIRSTKLEDSAMYFCASIPRGGDGANVLTFGAGSRLTVL.

The chain uses TRBV30 and TRBJ1-3; D might be TRBD1 (5 bases). This CDR3 comprises 16 residues. The V end lost 0 bases, the J end lost 2 bases, and 14 bases lay between the germline ends. Per germline, CDR1 GTSNPN and CDR2 SVGIG (reference sequence). This CDR3 is CAWSVYLGPTGNTIYF. Written as DNA, the CDR3 is TGTGCCTGGAGTGTATACTTGGGGCCAACTGGAAACACCATATATTTT.

In this sample, this clone turned up a few times. This chain uses TRBV27 with TRBJ1-5, with D perhaps matching TRBD1 (5 bases). V shed 3 bases and J shed 4 bases, with 10 bases lying between them. The length of the CDR3 is 14 residues. The germline V gene has CDR1 MNHEY and CDR2 SMNVEV (reference sequence). The CDR3 DNA is TGTGCCAGCAGTTTTTCAGGGCCAAATCAGCCCCAGCATTTT. Translation: CASSFSGPNQPQHF.

The chain has TRBV11-1 and TRBJ1-1; D remains ambiguous. Trimming removed 0 bases from V and 2 bases from J, with 10 bases in between. There are 15 residues in the CDR3. Germline V gene lookup returns CDR1 SGHAT and CDR2 FQDESV (reference sequence). Here the CDR3 reads CASSLAYMENTEAFF. For the CDR3, the DNA is TGTGCCAGCAGCTTAGCATATATGGAAAACACTGAAGCTTTCTTT.

The J gene is TRBJ2-1, the V gene TRBV6-1; weak D call: TRBD2 (6 bases). The CDR3 length is 14 residues. Germline values: CDR1 MNHNS, CDR2 SASEGT. V was cut by 7 bases and J by 8 bases, with 18 bases left in between. The CDR3 DNA reads TGTGCCAGCAACCCCCAGGGAAGGGAGGATGAGCAGTTCTTC. It encodes CASNPQGREDEQFF.

J is TRBJ2-1 and V is TRBV4-3; D not resolved. The V gene's germline CDR1 is LGHNA and CDR2 YSLEER. With 0 bases removed from V and 2 bases from J, the gap between germline ends came to 8 bases. This CDR3 region has 15 residues. CDR3 bases: TGCGCCAGCAGCCAAGAGTCTACAGCCTACAATGAGCAGTTCTTC. Translating it yields CASSQESTAYNEQFF.

There are a few counts of this clone. The V gene is TRBV4-3, the J gene TRBJ1-3; 7 bases match TRBD1. Trimming cost V 0 bases and J 2 bases; bases outside gene matches: 7. There are 17 residues in the CDR3. The germline CDR1 and CDR2 sequences are LGHNA and YSLEER. The CDR3, as DNA: TGCGCCAGCAGCCAAGACACGACAGGGCTAGCTGGAAACACCATATATTTT. Amino acids: CASSQDTTGLAGNTIYF.

J is TRBJ2-7 and V is TRBV18, with a tentative D call TRBD1 (6 bases). The CDR3 runs to 15 residues. V gave up 6 bases and J gave up 1 base, with 16 bases separating them. Germline lookup yields CDR1 KGHSH and CDR2 LQKENI. This CDR3 is CASSETGRTSYEQYF. The CDR3 DNA reads TGTGCCAGCTCCGAAACAGGGAGAACGTCCTACGAGCAGTACTTC.

The chain is built from TRBV7-9 and TRBJ1-3; the D gene is possibly TRBD1 (5 bases). The CDR3 totals 14 residues. Looked up from germline, CDR1 is SEHNR and CDR2 is FQNEAQ (reference sequence). Trimming took 4 bases from V and 2 from J, leaving 9 bases between them. CDR3 residues: CASSSRDAGNTIYF. The CDR3 nucleotides read TGTGCCAGCAGCTCCCGGGACGCTGGAAACACCATATATTTT.

There are a few counts of this clone. The rearrangement joins TRBV10-3 to TRBJ2-5; 10 bases align to TRBD2. V lost 6 bases and J lost 5; bases outside the gene matches: 0. The V gene's germline CDR1 is ENHRY and CDR2 SYGVKD. The CDR3 runs to 12 residues. CDR3 amino acids: CAIRTSGETQYF. In DNA form, the CDR3 reads TGTGCCATCAGGACTAGCGGGGAGACCCAGTACTTC.

The chain joins TRBV5-1 to TRBJ2-5, with D perhaps assigned TRBD1 or TRBD2 (5 bases each). Germline lookup yields CDR1 SGHRS and CDR2 YFSETQ. V was shortened by 3 bases and J by 4 bases, with 16 bases between the two germline ends. The CDR3 spans 15 residues. DNA for the CDR3: TGCGCCAGCAGCTCCGGGACGGAATCGGGAGAGACCCAGTACTTC. This translates into CASSSGTESGETQYF.

This chain joins TRBV7-6 and TRBJ2-1; maybe TRBD2 (5 bases). V lost 4 bases, J lost 5 bases, and 6 bases lay in between. Per germline, CDR1 SGHVS and CDR2 FNYEAQ. CDR3 length: 12 amino acids. This CDR3 is CASSSGDNEQFF. In nucleotides, the CDR3 is TGTGCCAGCAGCTCCGGGGACAATGAGCAGTTCTTC.

Concerning this clone: An end of the junction differs from the germline gene, which may be a read error. V and J are TRBV5-3 and TRBJ1-1; D might be TRBD1 (5 bases). TRBV5-3 is treated as an ORF (open reading frame) with a function not yet certain. This CDR3 region has 14 residues. The CDR3 coding sequence is TGTGCCAGCAGCTCGGACCCCAGGGACACTGAAGCTTTCTTT. It specifies CASSSDPRDTEAFF.

This clone has only a few counts. This rearrangement joins TRBV7-2 to TRBJ2-7; D might be TRBD2 (6 bases). Germline lookup yields CDR1 SGHTA and CDR2 FQGNSA. V shed 2 bases and J shed 4 bases, with 9 bases lying between them. The CDR3 totals 13 residues. The CDR3 reads CASSLWAGYEQYF. The CDR3 coding sequence is TGTGCCAGCAGCTTATGGGCGGGGTACGAGCAGTACTTC.

This clone was picked up a small number of times. The chain uses TRBV6-1 and TRBJ2-7; D is perhaps TRBD1 (5 bases). Looked up from germline, CDR1 is MNHNS and CDR2 is SASEGT. The CDR3 is 13 residues long. Trimming took off 3 bases at V and 3 bases at J, with 9 bases between the two ends. CDR3 coding DNA: TGTGCCAGCAGTGATGGGGCCAACTACGAGCAGTACTTC. Protein sequence: CASSDGANYEQYF.